The 11 T cell receptor beta chains given below trace back to one sample, sequenced in a study of T cell repertoires in cytomegalovirus infection. TCRdb reprocessed the reads via MiXCR and lists one record per CDR3 protein. The profile shows 350,000 to 550,000 distinct CDR3 sequences, approximately 33% of them singletons. The material sequenced was PBMCs. The receptors shown here come from a human donor in good health (CMV status not recorded). Some clones in this sample may be carry-over from other donors' samples.

The V call is TRBV24-1, the J call TRBJ2-1; D gene uncertain. This CDR3 region has 11 residues. Germline CDR1 reads KGHDR; CDR2 reads SFDVKD. V lost 5 bases to trimming and J lost 9 bases, with 7 bases between them. The CDR3 sequence is CATSGLGEQFF. CDR3 bases: TGTGCCACCAGTGGACTTGGTGAGCAGTTCTTC.

Note on this clonotype: The final CDR3 position lacks the conserved phenylalanine or tryptophan, pointing to a likely read error. The CDR3 spells CASSSGGGPGANVLTC. In nucleotides, the CDR3 is TGTGCCAGCAGTTCCGGGGGGGGTCCTGGGGCCAACGTCCTGACTTGC. V usage is TRBV12-3 or TRBV12-4 and J usage is TRBJ2-6, with 8 bases identical to TRBD2. J gave up 2 bases and V 4 bases, and 4 bases lay outside the gene matches. The CDR3 totals 16 residues.

This clonotype was seen many times. The chain is built from TRBV7-2 and TRBJ1-5; D is possibly TRBD1 (6 bases). CDR1 and CDR2 from the germline V gene are SGHTA and FQGNSA. The CDR3 is 13 residues long. The germline V and J ends were trimmed by 7 bases and 4 bases, with 11 bases remaining between them. This CDR3 is CASKGDPNQPQHF. DNA of the CDR3: TGTGCCAGCAAGGGGGACCCGAATCAGCCCCAGCATTTT.

The chain is built from TRBV7-9 and TRBJ1-3, with TRBD1 as a possible D gene (6 bases). V was shortened by 2 bases and J by 0 bases, with 8 bases between the two germline ends. The CDR3 sequence is 15 residues long. The germline CDR1 and CDR2 sequences are SEHNR and FQNEAQ (reference sequence). CDR3 protein: CASSLQGNSGNTIYF. The CDR3, as DNA: TGTGCCAGCAGCTTACAGGGGAACTCTGGAAACACCATATATTTT.

This clonotype was recorded only once. The chain is built from TRBV20-1 and TRBJ1-4, with D possibly matching TRBD1 (5 bases). Trimming shortened V by 2 bases and J by 3 bases, and 13 bases separated the two germline ends. CDR1 is DFQATT and CDR2 is SNEGSKA in the germline V gene (reference sequence). There are 15 residues in the CDR3. The CDR3 DNA sequence: TGCAGTGCTAGACCTCAAGGGGACTCTAATGAAAAACTGTTTTTT. Its translation: CSARPQGDSNEKLFF.

CDR3: CASSPGIPYEQYF. The CDR3, as DNA: TGTGCCAGCAGCCCTGGGATCCCCTACGAGCAGTACTTC. The rearrangement uses TRBV9 and TRBJ2-7; D not resolved. CDR3 length equals 13 residues. CDR1 is SGDLS, CDR2 YYNGEE, per germline. With 4 bases removed from V and 2 bases from J, the gap between germline ends came to 10 bases.

This clonotype was seen a handful of times. The chain employs TRBV3-1 and TRBJ1-5; no clear D gene. Deletions cut 0 bases from V and 7 bases from J, with 7 bases between. The V gene's germline CDR1 is LGHDT and CDR2 YNNKEL (reference sequence). This CDR3 has 13 residues. CDR3 region: CASSQDREQPQHF. The CDR3 nucleotides read TGTGCCAGCAGCCAAGATAGGGAACAGCCCCAGCATTTT.

Details on this clonotype: This may be a read error, as it is one base from a much larger clone. The conserved closing phenylalanine or tryptophan is absent in this CDR3, likely reflecting a read error. V gene TRBV7-9 combines with J gene TRBJ1-1; TRBD1 is a possible D gene (5 bases). This CDR3 spans 14 amino acids. The germline V gene has CDR1 SEHNR and CDR2 FQNEAQ (reference sequence). The ends were cut back, 1 base at V and 4 bases at J, with 10 bases in the middle. DNA of the CDR3: TGTGCCAGCAGCTTAGGATTGGGGGGCACTGAAGCTTTCGTT. It translates to CASSLGLGGTEAFV.

This clonotype has a handful of counts. The chain uses TRBV27 and TRBJ2-1; a weak D match, TRBD2 (6 bases). Trimming took 8 bases from V and 8 from J, leaving 22 bases between them. Looked up from germline, CDR1 is MNHEY and CDR2 is SMNVEV (reference sequence). The length of the CDR3 is 15 residues. The CDR3 here is CASGLMTGTKDEQFF. As DNA, the CDR3 is TGTGCCAGCGGACTAATGACCGGGACGAAGGATGAGCAGTTCTTC.

The chain is built from TRBV19 and TRBJ2-6, with D perhaps matching TRBD2 (6 bases). The CDR3 contains 16 residues. The germline V gene encodes CDR1 LNHDA and CDR2 SQIVND (reference sequence). The V end was cut by 9 bases, the J end by 0 bases, with 15 bases between. Here the CDR3 reads CASRRAVPSGANVLTF. In nucleotides, the CDR3 is TGTGCCAGCCGGAGGGCAGTGCCCTCTGGGGCCAACGTCCTGACTTTC.

This clonotype has just a few counts. The gene calls are TRBV7-2 and TRBJ2-5, with D tentatively TRBD1 (8 bases). The CDR3 is 16 amino acids. The germline V gene encodes CDR1 SGHTA and CDR2 FQGNSA. V was trimmed by 1 base and J by 2 bases, leaving 14 bases between them. The CDR3 region is CASSLGTGGAQETQYF. In nucleotides, the CDR3 is TGTGCCAGCAGCTTAGGTACAGGGGGGGCTCAAGAGACCCAGTACTTC.